The present T cell receptor (beta chain) was sequenced within a study of T cell responses to AZD1222 COVID-19 vaccine (dated by TCRdb to about 2021). General notes on the study: A total of 233 trial participants underwent TCR sequencing, of whom roughly 210 had received two doses of AZD1222 and 26 had received two doses of the MenACWY control vaccine. Trial participants were enrolled by age into 18-55, 56-69 and 70-plus year subgroups, with roughly 160, 29 and 62 TCR-sequenced participants respectively.

The CDR3 regions of human TCRbeta chains were analyzed by immunosequencing. Under the source paper's analysis protocol: TCRs in the repertoires were compared against a reference library of SARS-CoV-2-specific TCRs that had been generated with the MIRA antigen-specificity platform. Breadth was defined as the fraction of unique TCRs that were SARS-CoV-2-associated. Depth was defined as the fraction of total T cells that were SARS-CoV-2-associated. Using the MIRA data, each spike-specific TCR was assigned both to the spike region to which the TCR was reactive and to a CD4 or CD8 class. Log10-transformed breadth and depth values were compared by one-way ANOVA with Sidak's multiple comparisons tests. What TCRdb holds here is the immuneACCESS table cut down to in-frame rearrangements. Part of the clones is not present; checked against another copy, under half of the missing clones reflect an unresolved V gene, and the others are unexplained. That table supplies the V and J calls and clone size; D and trimming were determined from the DNA. The sample yields some 120,000 clones; around 84% were counted once. The ten largest account for 27% of the sample.

From its cysteine to its phenylalanine, the CDR3 spans 15 amino acids. The only DNA kept is the CDR3, 45 bases in frame from the first base. Trimming at the junction amounts to 2 bases on V and 6 bases on J, and the germline ends lie 16 bases apart. CDR1 MGHRA and CDR2 YSYEKL were looked up in the germline V gene. In regard to this clone: There is no known antigen for this receptor. One base away there is no much larger clone; base qualities are not given.

The time point label here, explained by the study, means: about 28 days (+/-7) after the second vaccine dose. AZD1222 recipients whose second dose came at about 4 weeks and those whose second dose came at about 12 weeks were combined into one group, since spike-specific TCR depth and breadth did not differ between the two schedules. Samples from vaccinated people were obtained from the UK trials COV001 and COV002, which included a single-blind randomized controlled phase 2/3 trial of AZD1222 (ChAdOx1 nCoV-19) in healthy adults. Trial participant PBMC samples were collected at day 0 and day 28 after the second dose for TCRbeta chain sequencing. Findings and caveats that apply to the study as a whole: After two AZD1222 doses, both the breadth and the depth of spike-specific TCRs were significantly higher than at day 0 and than in MenACWY recipients. Because no day 14 peak-response samples were available, the repertoires could be characterized only after the peak T cell response. Reportedly, almost half of the unique spike-specific TCRs recognized epitopes lying outside the regions that are mutated in the B.1.351 and B.1.1.7 variants. In the small 56-69-year group, the increase in depth fell short of significance, most likely because of low power. Conclusions about previously exposed vaccinees are limited, since just a handful of AZD1222 recipients were seropositive for SARS-CoV-2 at baseline. Participants were mostly white British and included more females than males, and it was suggested by the authors that clonal diversity may have been underestimated. The whole spike protein was spanned by vaccine-associated CD4 TCRs, and dominant responses were seen in regions 160-218 and 743-854.

Here the sequenced sample was peripheral blood, taken 28 days after the second AZD1222 dose. The source of this sequence is an adult who received the AZD1222 COVID-19 vaccine. The sequence is built from TRBV4-1 and TRBJ1-1; no D gene is confidently identified. The DNA sequence is TGCGCCAGCAGCCAACTTCAGCCGGGGAGGGCTGAAGCTTTCTTT. This codes for CASSQLQPGRAEAFF.